One sample yielded the 27 T cell receptor beta chains listed below, sequenced in a study of blood T cells in healthy people across ages. Through a sample-barcoded 5' primer and a J-beta primer mix, a second PCR was run for roughly 6 to 12 cycles. Each CDR3 protein gets one entry after TCRdb re-called the 5' RACE reads with MiXCR. This sample yields 1.2 million to 1.5 million distinct CDR3 sequences, of which roughly 45% are seen a single time; less than 8% belongs to the top ten. The sample was blood. The receptors here all came from a woman aged 18-29 years in good health.

The chain carries TRBV20-1 and TRBJ2-1; TRBD2 is a possible D gene (6 bases). Per the germline V gene, CDR1 is DFQATT and CDR2 is SNEGSKA (reference sequence). Trimming took off 7 bases at V and 4 bases at J, with 17 bases between the two ends. The CDR3 has 14 residues. CDR3 loop: CSVSATSRYNEQFF. As DNA, the CDR3 is TGCAGTGTCAGCGCCACTAGCAGGTACAATGAGCAGTTCTTC.

The chain uses TRBV6-5 and TRBJ2-1, with 10 bases fitting TRBD2. The J segment lost 10 bases and the V segment lost 5 bases, leaving 11 bases of the junction unmatched. Germline lookup yields CDR1 MNHEY and CDR2 SVGAGI. The CDR3 runs to 15 residues. The CDR3 region has the DNA TGTGCCAGCAGTACCCCGGGAACTAGCGGGGTAGAGCAGTTCTTC. Amino acid sequence: CASSTPGTSGVEQFF.

This clonotype has more than one count but fewer than ten. The chain is built from TRBV7-2 and TRBJ2-7; D gene ambiguous. The CDR3 extends over 15 amino acids. V was pared by 1 base and J by 1 base, with 11 bases between. The germline V gene has CDR1 SGHTA and CDR2 FQGNSA. CDR3 region: CASSLVALKSYEQYF. The CDR3 bases are TGTGCCAGCAGCTTAGTGGCTCTAAAATCCTACGAGCAGTACTTC.

The rearrangement uses TRBV5-6 and TRBJ2-4, with D perhaps TRBD2 (6 bases). The CDR3 consists of 14 residues. V lost 4 bases and J 7 bases, leaving 15 bases between the germline ends. The germline V gene encodes CDR1 SGHDT and CDR2 YYEEEE. Here the CDR3 reads CASSKSGTQNIQYF. The CDR3 DNA is TGTGCCAGCAGCAAATCCGGGACTCAGAACATTCAGTACTTC.

This clonotype was detected only a few times. V is TRBV10-3 and J is TRBJ2-5; 11 bases align to TRBD2. V lost 3 bases to trimming and J lost 3 bases; unmatched junction nucleotides: 6. Germline CDR1 ENHRY, CDR2 SYGVKD. The length of the CDR3 is 16 residues. In DNA, the CDR3 is TGTGCCATCAGTGACCCGGGACTAGCGGTAAAAGAGACCCAGTACTTC. The encoded protein is CAISDPGLAVKETQYF.

This sequence joins TRBV6-5 and TRBJ2-1, with D maybe TRBD1 (5 bases). The CDR3 runs 15 residues. The germline CDR1 and CDR2 sequences are MNHEY and SVGAGI. Deletions cut 6 bases from V and 5 bases from J, with 17 bases between. The CDR3 coding sequence is TGTGCCAGCAGCTCGGTGGGGCAGCCGCACAATGAGCAGTTCTTC. Residues: CASSSVGQPHNEQFF.

This clonotype was counted a few times. This chain joins TRBV15 and TRBJ2-5, with a tentative D call TRBD2 (6 bases). The J call may be incorrect, as the DNA end agrees better with TRBJ2-7. Germline V gene lookup returns CDR1 LNHNV and CDR2 YYDKDF (reference sequence). The CDR3 consists of 15 residues. The CDR3 bases are TGTGCCACCAGCACGGGACGCGACGGGAGCTACGAGCAGTACTTC. Its translation is CATSTGRDGSYEQYF.

The rearrangement joins TRBV28 to TRBJ1-5; D perhaps matches TRBD1 (6 bases). In germline, CDR1 is MDHEN, CDR2 SYDVKM. The CDR3 sequence is 15 residues long. V was pared by 4 bases and J by 7 bases, with 17 bases between. The CDR3 DNA is TGTGCCAGCAGTTCGACAGGAAATAATTGGCAGCCCCAGCATTTT. Residues: CASSSTGNNWQPQHF.

The V call is TRBV6-2 or TRBV6-3, the J call TRBJ2-1; a weak D match, TRBD2 (6 bases). Germline CDR1 is MNHEY and CDR2 is SVGEGT. This CDR3 spans 12 amino acids. The V and J ends lost 2 bases and 13 bases respectively, with 12 bases between them. The CDR3 spells CASSYTSSAQFF. DNA for the CDR3: TGTGCCAGCAGTTACACTTCTAGCGCCCAGTTCTTC.

V is TRBV4-1 and J is TRBJ1-2, with D maybe TRBD1 (6 bases). Between the trimmed V and J ends, which lost 1 base and 1 base, there was a span of 13 bases. The CDR3 is 16 amino acids. CDR1 is MGHRA and CDR2 is YSYEKL in the germline V gene. CDR3 sequence: CASSQGGAGVNYGYTF. CDR3 in DNA: TGCGCCAGCAGCCAAGGGGGTGCAGGGGTTAACTATGGCTACACCTTC.

The V call is TRBV7-9, the J call TRBJ2-2; D is perhaps TRBD1 (7 bases). The CDR3 covers 17 residues. Germline assignment: CDR1 SEHNR and CDR2 FQNEAQ (reference sequence). With 5 bases removed from V and 3 bases from J, the gap between germline ends came to 19 bases. The CDR3 nucleotides are TGTGCCAGCAGCATCGTGGGACAGCCGGGAGACACCGGGGAGCTGTTTTTT. Its translation: CASSIVGQPGDTGELFF.

CDR3 sequence (DNA): TGTGCCAGCAGCCGAGGACTAGCAGCCTACAATGAGCAGTTCTTC. Translated: CASSRGLAAYNEQFF. The gene calls are TRBV6-2 or TRBV6-3 and TRBJ2-1; 8 positions match TRBD2. Germline trimming cut 6 bases from V and 2 bases from J; bases unmatched to any gene: 6. The V gene's germline CDR1 is MNHEY and CDR2 SVGEGT. The CDR3 runs to 15 residues.

This sequence joins TRBV6-2 or TRBV6-3 and TRBJ2-7; D is perhaps TRBD1 (6 bases). The CDR3 totals 18 residues. Germline values: CDR1 MNHEY, CDR2 SVGEGT. V dropped 6 bases and J dropped 0 bases, with 24 bases sitting between them. The CDR3 region is CASSSRGHGLRSSYEQYF. For the CDR3, the DNA is TGTGCCAGCAGCTCCAGGGGACACGGGTTACGAAGCTCCTACGAGCAGTACTTC.

This clonotype came up a few times. The CDR3: CASSFPGRETQYF. The DNA for the CDR3 is TGTGCCAGCAGTTTCCCGGGTCGGGAGACCCAGTACTTC. This chain uses TRBV12-3 or TRBV12-4 with TRBJ2-5; D gene unclear. The germline V and J ends were trimmed by 3 bases and 5 bases, with 10 bases remaining between them. The CDR3 extends over 13 amino acids.

This chain connects TRBV10-3 to TRBJ2-7, with D tentatively TRBD2 (5 bases). V was shortened by 4 bases and J by 4 bases, with 14 bases between the two germline ends. This CDR3 spans 14 amino acids. Germline V CDR1 and CDR2: ENHRY, SYGVKD. The DNA for the CDR3 is TGTGCCATCAGTGGATCCGGGATGGGTTACGAGCAGTACTTC. Its translation: CAISGSGMGYEQYF.

The chain recombines TRBV5-1 with TRBJ2-5, with 13 bases aligning to TRBD2. J gave up 1 base and V 3 bases, and 9 bases lay outside the gene matches. This CDR3 region has 18 residues. Germline V gives CDR1 SGHRS, CDR2 YFSETQ. The CDR3 region has the DNA TGCGCCAGCAGCTACTCGTGGACTAGCGGGAGTTCCCAAGAGACCCAGTACTTC. It is translated as CASSYSWTSGSSQETQYF.

The chain recombines TRBV21-1 with TRBJ1-1. TRBV21-1 is assigned pseudogene status. CDR3 length: 18 amino acids. The CDR3, as DNA: TGTGCCAGCAGCAAAGTGAGGCACGGGGGCCCTCGTCATCTTGAAGCTTTCTTT. Protein: CASSKVRHGGPRHLEAFF.

The gene calls are TRBV7-9 and TRBJ1-2; D possibly corresponds to TRBD1 (6 bases). V shed 3 bases and J shed 2 bases, with 13 bases lying between them. Germline CDR1 and CDR2: SEHNR and FQNEAQ (reference sequence). The CDR3 runs 15 residues. The CDR3 loop reads CASSFAGVGNYGYTF. CDR3 in DNA: TGTGCCAGCAGCTTCGCAGGGGTAGGGAACTATGGCTACACCTTC. The full variable domain, its missing parts supplied by reference TRBV7-9 and TRBJ1-2, is DTGVSQNPRHKITKRGQNVTFRCDPISEHNRLYWYRQTLGQGPEFLTYFQNEAQLEKSRLLSDRFSAERPKGSFSTLEIQRTEQGDSAMYLCASSFAGVGNYGYTFGSGTRLTVV.

The chain carries TRBV27 and TRBJ2-5, with D possibly TRBD2 on 6 matching bases. The CDR3 is made up of 15 amino acids. Germline V gene sequence: CDR1 MNHEY, CDR2 SMNVEV (reference sequence). V shed 5 bases and J shed 5 bases, with 18 bases lying between them. The CDR3 is CASSKPGEARETQYF. The CDR3 DNA reads as TGTGCCAGCAGTAAGCCCGGGGAGGCGAGGGAGACCCAGTACTTC.

The J gene is TRBJ2-7, the V gene TRBV29-1; D tentatively fits TRBD1 or TRBD2 (6 bases each). The germline gives CDR1 SQVTM, CDR2 ANQGSEA. The length of the CDR3 is 17 residues. V lost 6 bases and J 4 bases, leaving 28 bases between the germline ends. The CDR3 protein is CSVEGGSRDTVRYEQYF. The CDR3 DNA sequence: TGCAGCGTGGAGGGGGGTTCAAGGGACACGGTCCGATACGAGCAGTACTTC.

This clonotype occurred a few times. This sequence joins TRBV2 and TRBJ2-3; TRBD2 might be the D (5 bases). V lost 8 bases and J lost 2, with 17 bases in between. This CDR3 region has 15 residues. The germline CDR1 and CDR2 sequences are SNHLY and FYNNEI. CDR3 DNA sequence: TGTGCCAGCTCCGCACTAGGTCTACCCACAGATACGCAGTATTTT. Translation gives CASSALGLPTDTQYF.

V usage is TRBV6-1 and J usage is TRBJ1-5, with a weak D call TRBD1 (5 bases). Trimming left V 5 bases short and J 1 base short, with 12 bases between. Looked up from germline, CDR1 is MNHNS and CDR2 is SASEGT. The CDR3 loop spans 15 amino acids. This CDR3 reads CASSNGHASNQPQHF. CDR3 bases: TGTGCCAGCAGTAACGGACATGCAAGCAATCAGCCCCAGCATTTT.

Comments on this clonotype: At one of its ends the junction is not consistent with the germline gene, which may arise from a read error. The rearrangement uses TRBV10-3 and TRBJ2-5; either TRBD1 or TRBD2 may supply D (6 bases each). The J call may be wrong; the DNA end is better matched by TRBJ2-7. From germline, CDR1 is ENHRY and CDR2 SYGVKD. CDR3 size: 13 residues. The CDR3 reads CAVSDGGPYEQYF. The CDR3 DNA reads TGTGCCGTCAGTGATGGGGGGCCCTACGAGCAGTACTTC.

Only a few counts were recorded for this clonotype. The CDR3 region is CASSRQGPGYGYTF. The DNA of the CDR3 is TGTGCCAGCAGTCGACAGGGTCCGGGCTATGGCTACACCTTC. The chain has TRBV6-6 and TRBJ1-2; 7 bases fit TRBD1. This CDR3 has 14 amino acids. Germline V lookup: CDR1 MNHNY, CDR2 SVGAGI (reference sequence). Trimming removed 5 bases from V and 4 bases from J; junction bases left unmatched: 7.

This clonotype was counted between two and nine times. The chain links TRBV5-1 to TRBJ1-4, with TRBD1 matching 7 bases. The CDR3 totals 13 residues. V was clipped by 4 bases and J by 7 bases; unmatched bases: 4. Germline-derived CDR1 and CDR2 are SGHRS and YFSETQ. CDR3 loop: CASSPGQAEKLFF. The DNA of the CDR3 is TGCGCCAGCAGCCCAGGACAGGCTGAAAAACTGTTTTTT. Drawing the rest from reference TRBV5-1 and TRBJ1-4, the complete variable domain is KAGVTQTPRYLIKTRGQQVTLSCSPISGHRSVSWYQQTPGQGLQFLFEYFSETQRNKGNFPGRFSGRQFSNSRSEMNVSTLELGDSALYLCASSPGQAEKLFFGSGTQLSVL.

This clonotype occurred a few times. The chain recombines TRBV20-1 with TRBJ1-4; no definite D call. The CDR3 extends over 14 amino acids. Trimming left V 0 bases short and J 3 bases short, with 8 bases between. Germline V gene sequence: CDR1 DFQATT, CDR2 SNEGSKA (reference sequence). The CDR3 coding sequence is TGCAGTGCTAGAGACCCGGGAGCTAATGAAAAACTGTTTTTT. As protein: CSARDPGANEKLFF.

In its sample, this clonotype was seen a few times. The CDR3 nucleotides are TGTGCCAGCAGCCAAGAAGACAGGGCAACCGGGGAGCTGTTTTTT. Amino acids: CASSQEDRATGELFF. The genes are TRBV4-2 and TRBJ2-2; 7 bases align to TRBD1. Germline CDR1 is LGHNA and CDR2 is YNFKEQ. V shed 0 bases, J shed 5 bases, and the junction held 3 bases outside the gene matches. This CDR3 has 15 residues.